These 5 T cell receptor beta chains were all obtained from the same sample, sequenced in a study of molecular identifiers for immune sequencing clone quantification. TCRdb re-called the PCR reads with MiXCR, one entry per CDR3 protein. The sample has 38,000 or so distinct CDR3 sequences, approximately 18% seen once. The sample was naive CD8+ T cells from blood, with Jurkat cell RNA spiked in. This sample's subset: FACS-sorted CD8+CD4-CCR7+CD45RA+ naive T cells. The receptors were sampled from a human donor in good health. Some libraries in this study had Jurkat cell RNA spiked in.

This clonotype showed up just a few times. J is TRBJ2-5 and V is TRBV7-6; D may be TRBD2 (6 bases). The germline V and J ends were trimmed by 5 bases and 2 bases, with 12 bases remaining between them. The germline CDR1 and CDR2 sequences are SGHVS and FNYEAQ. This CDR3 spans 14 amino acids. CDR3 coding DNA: TGTGCCAGCAGCGGGAGGACTAAACAAGAGACCCAGTACTTC. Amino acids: CASSGRTKQETQYF.

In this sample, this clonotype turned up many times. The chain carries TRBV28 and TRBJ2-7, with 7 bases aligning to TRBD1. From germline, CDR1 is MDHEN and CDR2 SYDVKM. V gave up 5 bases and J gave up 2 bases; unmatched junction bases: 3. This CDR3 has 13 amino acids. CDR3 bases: TGTGCCAGCAGTCAAACAGGGGCCTACGAGCAGTACTTC. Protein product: CASSQTGAYEQYF.

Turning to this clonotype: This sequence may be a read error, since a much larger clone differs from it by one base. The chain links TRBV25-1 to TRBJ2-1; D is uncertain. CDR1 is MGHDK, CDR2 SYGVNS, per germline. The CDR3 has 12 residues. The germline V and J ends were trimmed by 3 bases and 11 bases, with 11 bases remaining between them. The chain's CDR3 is CASSDRAYKQFF. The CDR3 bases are TGTGCCAGCAGTGATAGGGCGTATAAGCAGTTCTTC.

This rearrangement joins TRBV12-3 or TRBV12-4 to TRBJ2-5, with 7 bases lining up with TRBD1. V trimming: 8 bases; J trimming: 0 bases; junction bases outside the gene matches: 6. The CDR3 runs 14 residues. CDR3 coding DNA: TGTGCCAGCGGCCGAGGGACAGACCAAGAGACCCAGTACTTC. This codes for CASGRGTDQETQYF.

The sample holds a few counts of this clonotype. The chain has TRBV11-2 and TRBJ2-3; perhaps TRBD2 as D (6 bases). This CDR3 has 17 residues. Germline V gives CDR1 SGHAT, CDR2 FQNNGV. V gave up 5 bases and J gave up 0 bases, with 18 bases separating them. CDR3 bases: TGTGCCAGCAGCCCCGGGGGAGCAGCTCCTAGCACAGATACGCAGTATTTT. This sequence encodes CASSPGGAAPSTDTQYF.